This paragraph covers one T cell receptor (beta chain) sequence. Assay used: immunoSEQ multiplex PCR; TCRdb lists only in-frame clones, some missing. The table lists about 190,000 clones, about 82% of them singletons. CDR3 length: 16 residues. The germline gives CDR1 SNHLY, CDR2 FYNNEI. Trimming shortened V by 4 bases and J by 4 bases, and 16 bases separated the two germline ends. The entry originates in a study of blood T cell repertoires in COVID-19. Study summary: In each case, the material was cDNA or gDNA derived from T cells, B-cell-depleted T cells, or PBMCs.

Participants had their cohort set by participant-reported clinical history. This rearrangement joins TRBV2 to TRBJ2-2; tentatively, D is TRBD1 (5 bases). The receptor's source is a young woman who had recovered from COVID-19. The sample consisted of PBMCs or T cells enriched from blood (not recorded which). The CDR3 spells CASSAIQGYLTGELFF. In nucleotides, the CDR3 is TGTGCCAGCAGTGCAATCCAGGGCTACCTCACCGGGGAGCTGTTTTTT.